Listed below are T cell receptor beta chains from one sample, sequenced in a study of T cells in Graves' hyperthyroidism and ophthalmopathy. One entry per CDR3 protein, called by TCRdb with MiXCR from the multiplex PCR reads. This table has roughly 640,000 distinct CDR3 sequences, about a sixth appearing once. The sequencing sample was made of blood. These receptors all come from a middle-aged woman with Graves' ophthalmopathy. The CDR3 runs from the conserved cysteine through the conserved F or W. Each record gives: clone size, J gene, D gene, V gene, CDR3 protein, CDR3 DNA. D genes are given only for firm matches. Rows may omit the clone size; those that give it use once, few, many or a size class.

many,TRBJ2-5,.,TRBV7-9,CASSAGDTGYQETQYF,TGTGCCAGCAGCGCCGGGGACACCGGTTACCAAGAGACCCAGTACTTC
many,TRBJ1-3,TRBD1,TRBV2,CASSVQTGQLSPGNTIYF,TGTGCCAGCAGCGTTCAAACGGGACAGCTATCTCCTGGAAACACCATATATTTT
many,TRBJ1-1,TRBD1,TRBV5-1,CASQTGMNTEAFF,TGCGCCAGCCAGACAGGGATGAACACTGAAGCTTTCTTT
many,TRBJ2-2,.,TRBV5-1,CASRRTPGPGELFF,TGCGCCAGCAGACGGACCCCGGGGCCCGGGGAGCTGTTTTTT
few,TRBJ2-5,TRBD2,TRBV10-1,CASSESAAGDQETQYF,TGCGCCAGCAGTGAGTCTGCGGCGGGGGACCAAGAGACCCAGTACTTC
many,TRBJ1-1,.,TRBV30,CAWRPIPRAFTEAFF,TGTGCCTGGAGACCAATACCCAGGGCCTTCACTGAAGCTTTCTTT
.,TRBJ2-2,.,TRBV28,CASSLGRKLSGELFF,TGTGCCAGCAGTTTGGGACGGAAGCTCTCCGGGGAGCTGTTTTTT
few,TRBJ1-5,TRBD1,TRBV6-2/TRBV6-3,CASSDPGQGDQPQHF,TGTGCCAGCAGCGATCCGGGACAGGGAGATCAGCCCCAGCATTTT
.,TRBJ2-7,.,TRBV28,CASRSERLAYVQYF,TGTGCCAGCAGGTCGGAGAGGCTTGCCTACGTGCAGTACTTC
few,TRBJ2-7,TRBD2,TRBV28,CASSLSRLAGGLYEQYF,TGTGCCAGCAGTTTATCTCGACTAGCGGGAGGGCTCTACGAGCAGTACTTC
many,TRBJ2-7,.,TRBV6-1,CASSEYKVTYEQYF,TGTGCCAGCAGTGAATATAAGGTTACCTACGAGCAGTACTTC
once,TRBJ1-1,.,TRBV28,CASSLSSQLEAFF,TGTGCCAGCAGTTTATCCTCCCAACTTGAAGCTTTCTTT
many,TRBJ2-7,.,TRBV6-1,CASSMARYEQYF,TGTGCCAGCAGTATGGCTCGCTACGAGCAGTACTTC
.,TRBJ2-1,TRBD2,TRBV11-3,CASSLGAGEVNEQFF,TGTGCCAGCAGCTTAGGAGCGGGAGAGGTTAATGAGCAGTTCTTC
many,TRBJ2-3,.,TRBV7-2,CASSLVGGSTDTQYF,TGTGCCAGCAGCTTAGTGGGGGGAAGCACAGATACGCAGTATTTT
few,TRBJ1-2,.,TRBV19,CASSGETRGDYGYTF,TGTGCCAGTTCGGGGGAGACAAGGGGTGACTATGGCTACACCTTC
.,TRBJ2-6,TRBD1,TRBV12-3/TRBV12-4,CASSFRQGADSGANVLTF,TGTGCCAGCAGTTTCCGGCAGGGGGCGGACTCTGGGGCCAACGTCCTGACTTTC
many,TRBJ2-1,TRBD2,TRBV2,CASSEEREVTEQFF,TGTGCCAGCAGTGAAGAGCGGGAGGTTACTGAGCAGTTCTTC
many,TRBJ2-1,.,TRBV12-3/TRBV12-4,CASSLRAAEQFF,TGTGCCAGCAGTTTAAGGGCGGCTGAGCAGTTCTTC
.,TRBJ2-1,TRBD1,TRBV6-1,CASSMGQTSNEQFF,TGTGCCAGCAGTATGGGACAGACCTCCAATGAGCAGTTCTTC
few,TRBJ1-2,.,TRBV6-4,CASSENRESGGYTF,TGTGCCAGCAGTGAAAACAGGGAATCGGGTGGCTACACCTTC
.,TRBJ2-7,.,TRBV28,CASSFLTGSRYEQYF,TGTGCCAGCAGTTTCCTAACAGGGTCACGTTACGAGCAGTACTTC
.,TRBJ1-2,TRBD1,TRBV5-1,CASSVGQGSYGYTF,TGCGCCAGCAGCGTGGGACAGGGTTCCTATGGCTACACCTTC
.,TRBJ2-7,TRBD1,TRBV27,CAGSFSGTGGWEQYF,TGTGCCGGCAGTTTCTCCGGGACAGGGGGTTGGGAGCAGTACTTC
many,TRBJ2-5,.,TRBV12-3/TRBV12-4,CASSLGDRNIQETQYF,TGTGCCAGCAGTTTAGGCGACAGGAACATACAAGAGACCCAGTACTTC
many,TRBJ1-1,.,TRBV30,CAWSVGLGVNTEAFF,TGTGCCTGGAGTGTAGGCCTCGGGGTGAACACTGAAGCTTTCTTT
few,TRBJ1-3,.,TRBV30,CAWNRNSGNTIYF,TGTGCCTGGAATAGGAACTCTGGAAACACCATATATTTT
few,TRBJ2-5,.,TRBV3-1,CASSPPIWAAGQETQYF,TGTGCCAGCAGCCCCCCCATTTGGGCAGCAGGACAAGAGACCCAGTACTTC
few,TRBJ2-3,.,TRBV10-3,CAIGGTAVESDTQYF,TGTGCCATCGGAGGGACGGCCGTGGAGTCGGATACGCAGTATTTT
many,TRBJ2-7,.,TRBV12-3/TRBV12-4,CASSSRPEQYF,TGTGCCAGCAGTTCACGGCCCGAGCAGTACTTC
many,TRBJ1-1,.,TRBV11-2,CASSFLGDSSEAFF,TGTGCCAGCAGCTTTTTGGGAGACAGTTCAGAAGCTTTCTTT
many,TRBJ2-1,TRBD2,TRBV15,CATSRGGLADEQFF,TGTGCCACCAGCAGAGGAGGACTAGCGGACGAGCAGTTCTTC
many,TRBJ2-1,TRBD2,TRBV20-1,CSAPPSGSYNEQFF,TGCAGTGCTCCCCCTAGCGGGTCCTACAATGAGCAGTTCTTC
many,TRBJ2-1,TRBD2,TRBV11-2,CASSLGASGSWDEQFF,TGTGCCAGCAGCTTAGGGGCTAGCGGGAGTTGGGATGAGCAGTTCTTC
many,TRBJ2-5,.,TRBV30,CAWSRNGLQETQYF,TGTGCCTGGAGCAGGAACGGACTCCAAGAGACCCAGTACTTC
many,TRBJ1-5,.,TRBV7-2,CASSRKDINQPQHF,TGTGCCAGCAGCCGCAAGGACATCAATCAGCCCCAGCATTTT
few,TRBJ1-1,TRBD1,TRBV12-5,CASGLVPSGQTNTEAFF,TGTGCTAGTGGTTTGGTACCCTCGGGACAGACGAACACTGAAGCTTTCTTT
many,TRBJ2-1,TRBD2,TRBV7-9,CASSPGLAGVIRNEQFF,TGTGCCAGCAGCCCGGGACTAGCGGGAGTGATTAGGAATGAGCAGTTCTTC
.,TRBJ2-1,TRBD1,TRBV18,CASSPPGQVYNEQFF,TGTGCCAGCTCACCACCGGGACAGGTGTACAATGAGCAGTTCTTC
few,TRBJ2-1,.,TRBV5-5,CASSRNPGQLYNEQFF,TGTGCCAGCAGTAGAAATCCGGGACAATTATACAATGAGCAGTTCTTC
many,TRBJ1-2,TRBD1,TRBV5-6,CASSRRTGNYGYTF,TGTGCCAGCAGCCGTCGGACAGGGAACTATGGCTACACCTTC
.,TRBJ1-2,TRBD1,TRBV12-3/TRBV12-4,CASRLGGGLGYTF,TGTGCCAGCAGGCTAGGGGGCGGGCTTGGCTACACCTTC
.,TRBJ2-7,TRBD2,TRBV20-1,CGGTSVYEQYF,TGCGGGGGGACTAGCGTTTACGAGCAGTACTTC
many,TRBJ1-1,.,TRBV2,CASSSSGHPNTEAFF,TGTGCCAGCAGTTCCTCGGGTCATCCGAACACTGAAGCTTTCTTT
many,TRBJ2-5,.,TRBV6-1,CASSPRAFIAETQYF,TGTGCCAGCAGTCCAAGGGCCTTTATCGCAGAGACCCAGTACTTC
few,TRBJ2-1,.,TRBV6-2/TRBV6-3,CASHPSAYNEQFF,TGTGCCAGCCACCCGAGCGCTTACAATGAGCAGTTCTTC